This entry describes one T cell receptor (beta chain). Its antigen is not identified. With 60 Vbeta and 13 Jbeta primers, the PCR was carried out. The data were produced by immunoSEQ multiplex PCR, yet TCRdb's version contains in-frame clones alone and is incomplete. The sample has approximately 120,000 clones; the top ten hold roughly 1%. The data were taken from a study of cytomegalovirus exposure and HLA in healthy donors. V was pared by 6 bases and J by 5 bases, with 12 bases of the junction left unmatched. The CDR3 contains 15 residues. Germline V CDR1 and CDR2: LNHDA, SQIVND (reference sequence). Overall study findings and caveats: Per a later analysis, HLA-associated TCR beta chains showed more clonal expansion than other, equally common TCR beta chains. High specificity and sensitivity for cytomegalovirus status were reported for the classifier. Rare TCR sequences predominated, though certain public TCRs were found in many donors. With later analysis, a missense DCLRE1C variant became linked to TCR beta V- and J-gene trimming.

Source material: PBMCs. The source is a man between 18 and 35 years old in good health and CMV-seronegative. The rearrangement joins TRBV19 to TRBJ1-1, with TRBD1 identical over 7 bases. The DNA for the CDR3 is TGTGCCAGTAGCGTTCTAGACAGGGTGCATACTGAAGCTTTCTTT. This gives the protein CASSVLDRVHTEAFF.